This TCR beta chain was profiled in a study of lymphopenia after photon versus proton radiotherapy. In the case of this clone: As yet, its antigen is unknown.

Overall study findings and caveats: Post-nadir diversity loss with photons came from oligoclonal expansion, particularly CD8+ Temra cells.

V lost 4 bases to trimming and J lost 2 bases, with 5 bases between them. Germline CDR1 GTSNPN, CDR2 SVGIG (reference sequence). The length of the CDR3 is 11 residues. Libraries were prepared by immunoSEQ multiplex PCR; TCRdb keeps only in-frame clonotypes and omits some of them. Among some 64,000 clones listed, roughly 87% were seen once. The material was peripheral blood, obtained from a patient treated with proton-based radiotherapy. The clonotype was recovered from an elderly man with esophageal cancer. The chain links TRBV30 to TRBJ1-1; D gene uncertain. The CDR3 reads CAWKVNTEAFF. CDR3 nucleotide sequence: TGTGCCTGGAAAGTAAACACTGAAGCTTTCTTT.